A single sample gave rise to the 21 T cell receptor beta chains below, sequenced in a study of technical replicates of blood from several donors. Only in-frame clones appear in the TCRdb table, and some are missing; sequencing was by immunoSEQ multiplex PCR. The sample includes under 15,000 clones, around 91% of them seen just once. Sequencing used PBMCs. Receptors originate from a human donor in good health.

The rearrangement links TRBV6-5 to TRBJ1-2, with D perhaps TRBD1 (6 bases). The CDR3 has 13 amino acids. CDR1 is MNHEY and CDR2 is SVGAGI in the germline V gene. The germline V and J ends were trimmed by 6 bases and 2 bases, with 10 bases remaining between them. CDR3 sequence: CASSLDRNYGYTF. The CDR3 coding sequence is TGTGCCAGCAGCCTCGACAGGAACTATGGCTACACCTTC.

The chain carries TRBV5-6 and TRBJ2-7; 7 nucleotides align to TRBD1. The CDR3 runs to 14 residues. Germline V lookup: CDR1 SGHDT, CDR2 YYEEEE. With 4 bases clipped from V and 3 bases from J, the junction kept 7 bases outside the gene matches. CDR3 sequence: CASSGWTGVYEQYF. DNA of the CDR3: TGTGCCAGCAGCGGGTGGACAGGCGTCTACGAGCAGTACTTC.

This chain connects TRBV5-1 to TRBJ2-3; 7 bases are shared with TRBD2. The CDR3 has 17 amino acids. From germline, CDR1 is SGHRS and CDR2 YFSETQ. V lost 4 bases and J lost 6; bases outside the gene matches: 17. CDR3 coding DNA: TGCGCCAGCAGCCGTTGGGATGGGAGGGCCAAGGAGGATACGCAGTATTTT. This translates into CASSRWDGRAKEDTQYF.

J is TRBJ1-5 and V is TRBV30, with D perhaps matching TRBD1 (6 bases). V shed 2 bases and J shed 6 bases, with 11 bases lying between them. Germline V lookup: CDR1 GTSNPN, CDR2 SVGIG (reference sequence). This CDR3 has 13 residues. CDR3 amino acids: CAWSKGDGQPQHF. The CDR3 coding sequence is TGTGCCTGGAGTAAGGGGGACGGTCAGCCCCAGCATTTT.

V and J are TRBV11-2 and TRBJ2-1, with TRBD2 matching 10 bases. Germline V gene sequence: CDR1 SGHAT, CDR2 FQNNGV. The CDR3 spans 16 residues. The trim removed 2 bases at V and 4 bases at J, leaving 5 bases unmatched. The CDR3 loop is CASSLFLAGVYNEQFF. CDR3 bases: TGTGCCAGCAGCTTATTCCTAGCGGGAGTATACAATGAGCAGTTCTTC.

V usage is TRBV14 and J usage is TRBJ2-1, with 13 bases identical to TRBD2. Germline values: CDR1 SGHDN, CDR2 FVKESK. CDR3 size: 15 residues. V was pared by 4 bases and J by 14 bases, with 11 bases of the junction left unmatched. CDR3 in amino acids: CASSRTHVGLAGEFF. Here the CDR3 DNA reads TGTGCCAGCAGCCGGACTCACGTTGGACTAGCGGGAGAGTTCTTC.

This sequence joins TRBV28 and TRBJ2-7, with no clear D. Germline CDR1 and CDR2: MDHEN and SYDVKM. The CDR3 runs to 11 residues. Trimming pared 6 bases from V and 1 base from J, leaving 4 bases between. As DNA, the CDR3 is TGTGCCAGCAGCCGTTCCTACGAGCAGTACTTC. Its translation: CASSRSYEQYF.

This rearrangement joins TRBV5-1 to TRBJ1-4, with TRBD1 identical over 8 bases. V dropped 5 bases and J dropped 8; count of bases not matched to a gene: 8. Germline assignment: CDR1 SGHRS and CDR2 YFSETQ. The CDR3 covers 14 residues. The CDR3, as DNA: TGCGCCAGCAGGGTGGGCAGGGGGCAGGAAAAACTGTTTTTT. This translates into CASRVGRGQEKLFF.

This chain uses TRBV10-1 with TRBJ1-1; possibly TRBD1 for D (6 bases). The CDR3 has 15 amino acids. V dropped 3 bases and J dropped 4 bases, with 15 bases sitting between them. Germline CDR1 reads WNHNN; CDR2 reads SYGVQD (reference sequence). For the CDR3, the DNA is TGCGCCAGCAGTGATCGTCCAGGGGCGGTCACTGAAGCTTTCTTT. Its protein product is CASSDRPGAVTEAFF.

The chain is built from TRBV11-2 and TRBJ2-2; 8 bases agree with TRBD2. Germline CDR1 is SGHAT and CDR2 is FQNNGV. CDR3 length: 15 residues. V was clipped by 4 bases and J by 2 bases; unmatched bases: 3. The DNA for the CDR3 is TGTGCCAGCAGCTCGGGACTAGTAAACACCGGGGAGCTGTTTTTT. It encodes CASSSGLVNTGELFF.

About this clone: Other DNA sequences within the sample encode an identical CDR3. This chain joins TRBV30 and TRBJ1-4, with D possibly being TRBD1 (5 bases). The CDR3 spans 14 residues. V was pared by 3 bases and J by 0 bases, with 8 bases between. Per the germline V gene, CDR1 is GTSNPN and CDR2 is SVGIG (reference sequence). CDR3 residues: CAWRGGATNEKLFF. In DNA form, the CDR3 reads TGTGCCTGGAGGGGGGGGGCAACTAATGAAAAACTGTTTTTT.

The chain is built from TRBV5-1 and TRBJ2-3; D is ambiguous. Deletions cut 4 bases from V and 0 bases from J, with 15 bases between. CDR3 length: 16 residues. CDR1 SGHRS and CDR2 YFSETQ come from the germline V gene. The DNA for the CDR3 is TGCGCCAGCAGCACCGGTGCGGTAGCCAGCACAGATACGCAGTATTTT. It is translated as CASSTGAVASTDTQYF.

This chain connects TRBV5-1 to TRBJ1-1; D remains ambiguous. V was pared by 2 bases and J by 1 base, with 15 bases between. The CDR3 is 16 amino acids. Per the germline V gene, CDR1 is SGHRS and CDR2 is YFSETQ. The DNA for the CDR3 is TGCGCCAGCAGCTTCTCGTACAGCGGCCCGAACACTGAAGCTTTCTTT. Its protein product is CASSFSYSGPNTEAFF.

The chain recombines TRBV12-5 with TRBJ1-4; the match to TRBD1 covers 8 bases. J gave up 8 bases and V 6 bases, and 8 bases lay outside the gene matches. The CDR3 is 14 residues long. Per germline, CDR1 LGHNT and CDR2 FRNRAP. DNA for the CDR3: TGTGCTAGTGGGCCTGGACAGGGCTTAGAAAAACTGTTTTTT. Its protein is CASGPGQGLEKLFF.

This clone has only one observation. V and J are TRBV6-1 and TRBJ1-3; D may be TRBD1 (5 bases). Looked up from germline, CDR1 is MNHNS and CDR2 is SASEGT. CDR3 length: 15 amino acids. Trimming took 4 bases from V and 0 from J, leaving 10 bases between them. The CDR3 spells CASSATGYSGNTIYF. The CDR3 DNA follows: TGTGCCAGCAGTGCAACAGGTTACTCTGGAAACACCATATATTTT.

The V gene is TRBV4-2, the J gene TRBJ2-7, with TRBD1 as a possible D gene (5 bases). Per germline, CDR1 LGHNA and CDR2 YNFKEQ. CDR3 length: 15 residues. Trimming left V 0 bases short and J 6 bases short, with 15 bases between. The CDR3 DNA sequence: TGTGCCAGCAGCCAAGATCGCGGCACAGGCGGCGAGCAGTACTTC. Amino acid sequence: CASSQDRGTGGEQYF.

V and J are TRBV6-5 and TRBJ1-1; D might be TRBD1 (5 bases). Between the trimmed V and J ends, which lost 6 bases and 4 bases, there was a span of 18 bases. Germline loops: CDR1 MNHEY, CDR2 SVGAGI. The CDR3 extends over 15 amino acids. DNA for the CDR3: TGTGCCAGCAGCTCAAGGGGTCCAATCGGCACTGAAGCTTTCTTT. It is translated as CASSSRGPIGTEAFF.

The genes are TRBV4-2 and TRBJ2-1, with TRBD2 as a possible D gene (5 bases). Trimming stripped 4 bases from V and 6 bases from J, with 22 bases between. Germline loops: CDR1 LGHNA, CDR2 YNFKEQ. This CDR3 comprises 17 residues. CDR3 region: CASSRSADGALANEQFF. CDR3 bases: TGTGCCAGCAGCCGGTCCGCGGACGGAGCCCTAGCCAATGAGCAGTTCTTC.

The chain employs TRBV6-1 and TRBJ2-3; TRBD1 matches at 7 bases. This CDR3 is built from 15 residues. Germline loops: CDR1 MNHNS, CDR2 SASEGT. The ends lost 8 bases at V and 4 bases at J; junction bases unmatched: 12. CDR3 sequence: CASRKGAAASDTQYF. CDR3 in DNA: TGTGCCAGCCGAAAGGGGGCAGCGGCCTCAGATACGCAGTATTTT.

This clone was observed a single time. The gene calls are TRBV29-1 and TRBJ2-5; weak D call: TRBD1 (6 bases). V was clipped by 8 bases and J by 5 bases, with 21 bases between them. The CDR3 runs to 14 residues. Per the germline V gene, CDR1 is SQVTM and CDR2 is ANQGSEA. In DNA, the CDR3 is TGCAGCAGCATGCCATTGACAGGTTTGGAGACCCAGTACTTC. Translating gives CSSMPLTGLETQYF. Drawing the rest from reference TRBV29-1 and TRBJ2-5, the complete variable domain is SAVISQKPSRDICQRGTSLTIQCQVDSQVTMMFWYRQQPGQSLTLIATANQGSEATYESGFVIDKFPISRPNLTFSTLTVSNMSPEDSSIYLCSSMPLTGLETQYFGPGTRLLVL.

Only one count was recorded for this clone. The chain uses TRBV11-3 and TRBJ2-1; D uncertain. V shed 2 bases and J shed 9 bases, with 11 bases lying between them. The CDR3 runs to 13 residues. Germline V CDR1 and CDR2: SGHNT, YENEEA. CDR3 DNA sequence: TGTGCCAGCAGCTTATTGTTTACGAGTGAGCAGTTCTTC. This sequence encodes CASSLLFTSEQFF. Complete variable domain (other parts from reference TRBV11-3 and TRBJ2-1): EAGVVQSPRYKIIEKKQPVAFWCNPISGHNTLYWYLQNLGQGPELLIRYENEEAVDDSQLPKDRFSAERLKGVDSTLKIQPAELGDSAVYLCASSLLFTSEQFFGPGTRLTVL.